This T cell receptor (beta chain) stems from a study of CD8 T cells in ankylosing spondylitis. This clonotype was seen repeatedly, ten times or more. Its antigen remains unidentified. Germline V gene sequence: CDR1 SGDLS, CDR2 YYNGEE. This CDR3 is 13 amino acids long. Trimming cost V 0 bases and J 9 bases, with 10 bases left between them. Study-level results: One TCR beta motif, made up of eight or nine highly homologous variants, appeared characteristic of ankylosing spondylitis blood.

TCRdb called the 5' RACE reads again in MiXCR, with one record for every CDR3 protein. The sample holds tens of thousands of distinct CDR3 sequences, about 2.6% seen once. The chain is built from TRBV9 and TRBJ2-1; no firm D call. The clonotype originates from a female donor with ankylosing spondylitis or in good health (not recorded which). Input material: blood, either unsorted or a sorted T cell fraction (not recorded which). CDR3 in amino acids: CASSVAGRGEQFF. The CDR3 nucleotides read TGTGCCAGCAGCGTAGCCGGGCGAGGTGAGCAGTTCTTC.